A single T cell receptor (beta chain) is shown here with its context. CDR1 and CDR2 from the germline V gene are SQVTM and ANQGSEA. The CDR3 extends over 13 amino acids. Germline trimming cut 7 bases from V and 5 bases from J; bases unmatched to any gene: 7. The data derive from a study of blood T cell repertoires in COVID-19. Turning to the study itself: Italy, Spain and the United States were the sources of the convalescent and acute COVID-19 samples. PBMCs, B-cell-depleted T cells, or T cells provided the cDNA or gDNA that made up the material.

Original handling: From reference gene primer amplification, estimates of nucleated cell counts were derived. Produced via immunoSEQ multiplex PCR; TCRdb's table is partial and in-frame only. The V and J calls and clone size come from that table; D and trimming were worked out from the DNA. The sample holds approximately 230,000 clones, roughly 88% seen once. The source material was peripheral blood. The sequence was collected from a man older than 75 with acute or convalescent COVID-19. The chain uses TRBV29-1 and TRBJ1-4; 7 bases align to TRBD1. The CDR3 sequence: CSGRDRLNEKLFF. The CDR3, as DNA: TGCAGCGGCCGGGACAGATTAAATGAAAAACTGTTTTTT.